This TCR beta chain appears in the sequencing data of a study of T cell responses to AZD1222 COVID-19 vaccine. Study observations and caveats: The peak T cell response came first, and repertoires were sampled only after it. After two AZD1222 doses, spike-specific TCR breadth and depth rose versus day 0.

Generated by immunoSEQ multiplex PCR, the TCRdb table keeps only in-frame clones and is missing some. The data show 120,000 to 150,000 clones, around 90% seen once. V dropped 2 bases and J dropped 6 bases, with 26 bases sitting between them. Germline CDR1 reads MNHNS; CDR2 reads SASEGT. The CDR3 runs 19 residues. In regard to this clone: What it binds is unknown.

The rearrangement uses TRBV6-1 and TRBJ1-5, with a possible D match to TRBD1 (5 bases). The source material was peripheral blood, sampled 28 days after the second AZD1222 dose. The source of this sequence is an adult who received the AZD1222 COVID-19 vaccine. The CDR3 protein is CASSETRAQSTAPGQPQHF. CDR3 DNA sequence: TGTGCCAGCAGTGAAACCAGGGCCCAATCTACGGCCCCGGGTCAGCCCCAGCATTTT.